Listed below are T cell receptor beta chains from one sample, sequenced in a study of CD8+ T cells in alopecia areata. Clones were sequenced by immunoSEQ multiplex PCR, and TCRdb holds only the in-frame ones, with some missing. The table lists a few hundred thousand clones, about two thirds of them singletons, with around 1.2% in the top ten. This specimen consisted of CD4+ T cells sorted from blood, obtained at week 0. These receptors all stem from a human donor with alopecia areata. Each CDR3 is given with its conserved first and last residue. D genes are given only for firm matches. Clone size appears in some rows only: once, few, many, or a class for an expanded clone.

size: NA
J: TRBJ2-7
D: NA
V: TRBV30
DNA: TGTGCCTGGAGTGTGGAGGGGGGCGCCTACGAGCAGTACTTC
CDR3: CAWSVEGGAYEQYF

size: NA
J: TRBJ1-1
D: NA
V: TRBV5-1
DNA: TGCGCCAGCGCTTCGGGACCGACGGACACTGAAGCTTTCTTT
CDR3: CASASGPTDTEAFF

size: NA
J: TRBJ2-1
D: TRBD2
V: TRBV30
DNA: TGTGCCTGGAGTGTGACTAGCGTGGGTGAGCAGTTCTTC
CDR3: CAWSVTSVGEQFF

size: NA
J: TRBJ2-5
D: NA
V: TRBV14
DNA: TGTGCCAGCAGCCAAGGGGTGTTGGCGACCCAGTACTTC
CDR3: CASSQGVLATQYF

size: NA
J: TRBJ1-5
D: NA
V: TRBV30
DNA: TGTGCCTGGGGGACCCCTCCTCTCACGAGCAATCAGCCCCAGCATTTT
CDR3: CAWGTPPLTSNQPQHF

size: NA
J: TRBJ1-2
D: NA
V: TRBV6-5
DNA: TGTGCCAGCAGTTTCCGACCGGCTTTGTACTATGGCTACACCTTC
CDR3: CASSFRPALYYGYTF

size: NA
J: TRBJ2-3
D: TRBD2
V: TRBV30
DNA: TGTGCCTGGACCGAGCGGGGGCGCCGCACAGATACGCAGTATTTT
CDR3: CAWTERGRRTDTQYF

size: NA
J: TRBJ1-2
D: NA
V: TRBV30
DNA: TGTGTCGGACCTAAGGAGGGAAACTATGGCTACACCTTC
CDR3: CVGPKEGNYGYTF

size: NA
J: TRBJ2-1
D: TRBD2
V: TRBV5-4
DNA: TGTGCCAGCAGCTCGACTAGCGGGGGATACAATGAGCAGTTCTTC
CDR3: CASSSTSGGYNEQFF

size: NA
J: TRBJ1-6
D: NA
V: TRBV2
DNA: TGTGCCAGCAGTTCGAATTCACCCCTCCACTTT
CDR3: CASSSNSPLHF

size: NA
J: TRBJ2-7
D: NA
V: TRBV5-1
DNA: TGCGCCAGCAGCTTGGCAACAGATTCCTACGAGCAGTACTTC
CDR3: CASSLATDSYEQYF

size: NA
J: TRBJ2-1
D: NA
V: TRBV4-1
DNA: TGCGCCAGCAGCCAAGGGGGGAATGAGCAGTTCTTC
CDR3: CASSQGGNEQFF

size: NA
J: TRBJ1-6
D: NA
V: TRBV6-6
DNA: TGTGCCGCGGGAGTGGGGTCAACCTATAATTCACCCCTCCACTTT
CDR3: CAAGVGSTYNSPLHF

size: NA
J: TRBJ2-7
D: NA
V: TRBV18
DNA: TGTGCCAGCTCACTCCAACAGGGGAGGGACGAGCAGTACTTC
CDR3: CASSLQQGRDEQYF

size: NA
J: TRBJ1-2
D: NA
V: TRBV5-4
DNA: TGTGCCAGCAGCGGGGAAAACTATGGCTACACCTTC
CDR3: CASSGENYGYTF

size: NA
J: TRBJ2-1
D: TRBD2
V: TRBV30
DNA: TGTGCCTGGCAGTCTGCGGGGGGATTCAATGAGCAGTTCTTC
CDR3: CAWQSAGGFNEQFF

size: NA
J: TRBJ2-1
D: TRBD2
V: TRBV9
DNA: TGTGCCAGCAGCGTAGGTAGCGGGGGGGCTTCCTACAATGAGCAGTTCTTC
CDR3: CASSVGSGGASYNEQFF

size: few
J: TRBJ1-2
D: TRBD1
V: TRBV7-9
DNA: TGTGCCAGCAGCCCGGGACAGGATCCTAACTATGGCTACACCTTC
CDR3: CASSPGQDPNYGYTF

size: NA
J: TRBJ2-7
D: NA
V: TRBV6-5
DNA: TGTGCCAGCAGTTACATTACCGGGGACTCAGCCTACGAGCAGTACTTC
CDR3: CASSYITGDSAYEQYF

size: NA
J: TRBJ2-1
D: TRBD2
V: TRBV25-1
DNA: TGTGCCAGCAGTGAATGGGGGACTAGCGCCAATGAGCAGTTCTTC
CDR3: CASSEWGTSANEQFF

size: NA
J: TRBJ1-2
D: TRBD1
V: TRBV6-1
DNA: TGTGCCAGCACTCCAGGGGGGACGGACTATGGCTACACCTTC
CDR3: CASTPGGTDYGYTF

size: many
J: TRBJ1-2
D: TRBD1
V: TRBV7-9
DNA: TGTGCCATTTATCGAGGGGGCGCCTACTATGGCTACACCTTC
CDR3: CAIYRGGAYYGYTF

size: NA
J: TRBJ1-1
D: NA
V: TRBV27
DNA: TGTGCCAGCAGTTTTGTGTACAGGCGGGCCGAAAACACTGAAGCTTTCTTT
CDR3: CASSFVYRRAENTEAFF

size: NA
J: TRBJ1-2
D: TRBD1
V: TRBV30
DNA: TGTGCCTGGACAAAAGACAGGGGGTATGGCTACACCTTC
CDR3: CAWTKDRGYGYTF

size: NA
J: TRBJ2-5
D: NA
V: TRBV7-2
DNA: TGTGCCAGCAGCTTACCTCGTCCCGCGGTGACCCAGTACTTC
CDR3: CASSLPRPAVTQYF